The clone carrying this T cell receptor (beta chain) was seen more than once but under ten times. The source of the sample is a study of early T cells in non-severe SARS-CoV-2 infection. Study overall: Bulk RNA from unsorted whole blood was sequenced; chains were unpaired.

Via MiXCR, TCRdb re-called the 5' RACE reads, giving one row per CDR3 protein. The data show around 30,000 distinct CDR3 sequences, approximately 6% seen once. The material sequenced was whole blood. The source is an adult who was a healthcare worker with PCR-confirmed SARS-CoV-2 infection or an uninfected control (not recorded which).

The CDR3 nucleotides read TGTGCCAGCAGCTTAGAGGGACTTATGGACTATGGCTACACCTTC. Its translation: CASSLEGLMDYGYTF. The V and J genes are TRBV7-9 and TRBJ1-2; tentatively, D is TRBD1 (5 bases). Germline values: CDR1 SEHNR, CDR2 FQNEAQ (reference sequence). This CDR3 is 15 amino acids long. Trimming pared 1 base from V and 3 bases from J, leaving 12 bases between.